The T cell receptor (beta chain) under discussion was sequenced for a study of early T cells in non-severe SARS-CoV-2 infection. Overall study: Chains were unpaired, as sequencing was done on bulk RNA from unsorted whole blood.

Attachment of unique molecular identifiers to individual cDNA molecules was performed. TCRdb reanalysed the 5' RACE reads using MiXCR and keeps one entry per CDR3 protein. The sample lists roughly 32,000 distinct CDR3 sequences, about 6.5% occurring once. The length of the CDR3 is 13 residues. Trimming at V came to 4 bases and at J to 4 bases, leaving 2 bases not matched to a gene. This clonotype was recorded many times. Its antigen remains unknown. Overall study findings and caveats: The matching step, a VDJdb search, favored anti-spike CD8 responses and missed private and CD4 specificities.

This TCR was recovered from an adult who was a healthcare worker with PCR-confirmed SARS-CoV-2 infection or an uninfected control (not recorded which). The sample consisted of whole blood. The genes are TRBV12-3 or TRBV12-4 and TRBJ2-3, with 7 positions matching TRBD2. Here the CDR3 reads CASSSAGPDTQYF. The CDR3 DNA is TGTGCCAGCAGTTCAGCGGGGCCAGATACGCAGTATTTT.